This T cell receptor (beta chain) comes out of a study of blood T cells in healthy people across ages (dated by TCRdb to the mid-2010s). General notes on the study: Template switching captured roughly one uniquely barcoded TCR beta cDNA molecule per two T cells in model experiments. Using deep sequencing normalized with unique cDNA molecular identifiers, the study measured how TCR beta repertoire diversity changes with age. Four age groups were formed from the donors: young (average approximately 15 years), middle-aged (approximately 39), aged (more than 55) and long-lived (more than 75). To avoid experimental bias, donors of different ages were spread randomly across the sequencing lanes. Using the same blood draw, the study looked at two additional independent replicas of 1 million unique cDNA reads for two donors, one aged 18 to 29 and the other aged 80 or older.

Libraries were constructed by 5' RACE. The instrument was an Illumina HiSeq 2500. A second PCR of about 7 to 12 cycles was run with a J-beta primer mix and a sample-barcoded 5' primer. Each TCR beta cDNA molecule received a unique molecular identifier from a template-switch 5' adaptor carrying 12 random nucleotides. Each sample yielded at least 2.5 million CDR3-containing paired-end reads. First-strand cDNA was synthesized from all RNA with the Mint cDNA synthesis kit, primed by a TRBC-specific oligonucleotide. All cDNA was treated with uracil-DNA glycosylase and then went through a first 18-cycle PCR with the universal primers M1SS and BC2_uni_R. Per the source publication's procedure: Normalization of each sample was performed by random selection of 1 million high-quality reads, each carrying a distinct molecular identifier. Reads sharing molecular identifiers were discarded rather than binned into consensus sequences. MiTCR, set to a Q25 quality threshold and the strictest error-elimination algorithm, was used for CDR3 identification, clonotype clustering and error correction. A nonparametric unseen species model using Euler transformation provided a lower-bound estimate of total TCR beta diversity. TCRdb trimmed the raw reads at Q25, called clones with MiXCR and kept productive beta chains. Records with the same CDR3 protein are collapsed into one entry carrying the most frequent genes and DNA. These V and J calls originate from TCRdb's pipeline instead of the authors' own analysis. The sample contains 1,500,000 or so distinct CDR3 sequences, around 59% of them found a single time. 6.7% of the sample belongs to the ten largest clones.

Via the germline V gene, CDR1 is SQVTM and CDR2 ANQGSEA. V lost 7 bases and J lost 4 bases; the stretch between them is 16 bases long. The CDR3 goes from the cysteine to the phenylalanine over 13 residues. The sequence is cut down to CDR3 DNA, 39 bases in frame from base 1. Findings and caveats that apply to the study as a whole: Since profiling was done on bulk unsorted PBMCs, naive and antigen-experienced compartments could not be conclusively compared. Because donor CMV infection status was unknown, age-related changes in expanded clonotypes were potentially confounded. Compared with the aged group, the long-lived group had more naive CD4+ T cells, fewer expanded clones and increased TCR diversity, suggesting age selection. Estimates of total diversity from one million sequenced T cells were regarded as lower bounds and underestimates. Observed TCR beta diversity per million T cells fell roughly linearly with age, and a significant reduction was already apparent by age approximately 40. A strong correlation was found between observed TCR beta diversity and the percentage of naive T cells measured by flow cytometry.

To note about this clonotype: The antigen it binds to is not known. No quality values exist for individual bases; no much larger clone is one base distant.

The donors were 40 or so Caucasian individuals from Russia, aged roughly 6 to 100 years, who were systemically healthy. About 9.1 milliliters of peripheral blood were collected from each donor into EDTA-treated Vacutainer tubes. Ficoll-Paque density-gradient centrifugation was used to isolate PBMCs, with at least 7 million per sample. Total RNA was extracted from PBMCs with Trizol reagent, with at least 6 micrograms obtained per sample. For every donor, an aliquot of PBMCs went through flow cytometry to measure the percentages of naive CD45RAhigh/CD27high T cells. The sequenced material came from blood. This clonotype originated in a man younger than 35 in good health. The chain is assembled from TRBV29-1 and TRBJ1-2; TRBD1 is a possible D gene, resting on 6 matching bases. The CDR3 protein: CSAPLGGTYGYTF. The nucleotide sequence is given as TGCAGCGCCCCGCTGGGGGGCACCTATGGCTACACCTTC.